The present entry profiles one T cell receptor beta chain with its context. Its antigen remains unidentified. Trimming removed 5 bases from V and 1 base from J; junction bases left unmatched: 8. The CDR3 is 16 amino acids. Reverse transcription of roughly 0.45 to 1 ug RNA used random hexamers. MiXCR, run by TCRdb on the immunoSEQ multiplex PCR reads, gives a single entry per CDR3 protein. This table has approximately 210,000 distinct CDR3 sequences, less than 95% appearing once. This record belongs to a study of CD8 T cells in Susac syndrome. TEMRA cells were FACS-enriched, while CD8+ and CD4+ T cells were negatively isolated. Study findings and constraints: In its TCR sequencing and HLA analysis, the study acknowledged that the number of individuals was relatively small. The CD4+ T cell repertoires in Susac syndrome were not clonally expanded.

Material: CD4+ T cells from PBMCs. The chain is built from TRBV12-3 or TRBV12-4 and TRBJ1-5; 7 bases match TRBD1. This clonotype was obtained from a human donor with Susac syndrome. The CDR3 DNA follows: TGTGCCAGCAGTCCACAGGGGAGCGGGAGCAATCAGCCCCAGCATTTT. The encoded protein is CASSPQGSGSNQPQHF.